These 19 T cell receptor beta chains were all obtained from the same sample, sequenced in a study of T-cell reconstitution after alpha-beta-depleted transplantation in children. Preparation of the TCRbeta library used unique molecular identifiers. Each CDR3 protein is one row after TCRdb ran MiXCR on the PCR reads. The profile shows 100,000 to 150,000 distinct CDR3 sequences, around 23% of them singletons. Specimen: PBMCs, mostly from graft donor cells, collected 180 days after TCRalphabeta/CD19-depleted stem cell transplant. Receptor source: a male patient between 2 and 15 years old who had a stem cell transplant for chronic granulomatous disease, so the T cells may come from the graft donor.

This chain joins TRBV11-3 and TRBJ2-2, with TRBD1 identical over 12 bases. The CDR3 consists of 17 residues. Germline trimming cut 0 bases from V and 6 bases from J; bases unmatched to any gene: 5. CDR1 and CDR2 from the germline V gene are SGHNT and YENEEA. This chain's CDR3 is CASSLEIGTGGSGELFF. Written as DNA, the CDR3 is TGTGCCAGCAGCTTAGAAATCGGGACAGGGGGCTCCGGGGAGCTGTTTTTT.

With regard to this clonotype: It may be a read error: a sequence one base away is much more abundant. V usage is TRBV20-1 and J usage is TRBJ2-1; no firm D call. The CDR3 covers 17 residues. Germline V gives CDR1 DFQATT, CDR2 SNEGSKA (reference sequence). The V end was cut by 6 bases, the J end by 6 bases, with 27 bases between. In DNA, the CDR3 is TGCAGTGCAGAGACATTTGAGACCCCTCTTAAGGCCAATGAGCAGTTCTTC. Translated: CSAETFETPLKANEQFF.

This chain joins TRBV12-3 or TRBV12-4 and TRBJ2-7, with D perhaps matching TRBD1 (5 bases). This CDR3 is 14 amino acids long. V was shortened by 6 bases and J by 2 bases, with 14 bases between the two germline ends. Here the CDR3 reads CASRLGHQTYEQYF. The CDR3 bases are TGTGCCAGCAGACTCGGACACCAAACCTACGAGCAGTACTTC.

In its sample, this clonotype was seen a few times. The V and J genes are TRBV29-1 and TRBJ2-7, with TRBD1 matching over 8 bases. The CDR3 extends over 12 amino acids. The trim removed 5 bases at V and 5 bases at J, leaving 5 bases unmatched. CDR1 is SQVTM, CDR2 ANQGSEA, per germline. The CDR3 sequence is CSVLGQVHEQYF. CDR3 bases: TGCAGCGTTCTGGGACAGGTGCACGAGCAGTACTTC.

This clonotype was seen only a few times. V and J are TRBV7-2 and TRBJ2-5; 15 positions match TRBD2. The V gene end was trimmed by 5 bases and the J gene end by 7 bases; junction bases not matched to a gene: 11. Per germline, CDR1 SGHTA and CDR2 FQGNSA. The length of the CDR3 is 17 residues. The CDR3 DNA reads as TGTGCCAGCAGCCCACCCGGACTAGCGGGAGGGCCCGGGACCCAGTACTTC. This translates into CASSPPGLAGGPGTQYF.

This clonotype was seen more than once but under ten times. The J gene is TRBJ2-7, the V gene TRBV5-1; 12 bases match TRBD2. V lost 0 bases, J lost 6 bases, and 7 bases stayed unmatched. The CDR3 extends over 16 amino acids. Germline V gene sequence: CDR1 SGHRS, CDR2 YFSETQ. The CDR3 is CASSLGLAGGQGEQYF. The CDR3, as DNA: TGCGCCAGCAGCTTGGGGCTAGCGGGAGGGCAAGGCGAGCAGTACTTC.

There are many counts of this clonotype. CDR3 region: CASSLAGGQRNEQYF. As DNA, the CDR3 is TGCGCCAGCAGCTTGGCCGGGGGACAGAGGAACGAGCAGTACTTC. This chain joins TRBV5-1 and TRBJ2-7; TRBD1 might be the D (7 bases). Trimming shortened V by 0 bases and J by 5 bases, and 15 bases separated the two germline ends. The length of the CDR3 is 15 residues. CDR1 SGHRS and CDR2 YFSETQ come from the germline V gene. Looking up the rest from reference TRBV5-1 and TRBJ2-7 gives the full variable domain: KAGVTQTPRYLIKTRGQQVTLSCSPISGHRSVSWYQQTPGQGLQFLFEYFSETQRNKGNFPGRFSGRQFSNSRSEMNVSTLELGDSALYLCASSLAGGQRNEQYFGPGTRLTVT.

This chain uses TRBV28 with TRBJ2-4, with a possible D match to TRBD1 (5 bases). Trimming cost V 1 base and J 6 bases, with 7 bases left between them. This CDR3 is 13 amino acids long. In germline, CDR1 is MDHEN, CDR2 SYDVKM. The CDR3 DNA is TGTGCCAGCAGTTTATACAGGTTAAACATTCAGTACTTC. Translated: CASSLYRLNIQYF.

This clonotype was found many times. This sequence joins TRBV11-2 and TRBJ2-2; the D gene is possibly TRBD2 (6 bases). Trimming took off 2 bases at V and 6 bases at J, with 16 bases between the two ends. The CDR3 length is 16 residues. CDR1 is SGHAT and CDR2 is FQNNGV in the germline V gene. The CDR3 here is CASSLLKDYLSGELFF. The CDR3 region has the DNA TGTGCCAGCAGCTTACTAAAGGACTACCTTTCCGGGGAGCTGTTTTTT. Full variable domain (rest looked up from reference TRBV11-2 and TRBJ2-2): EAGVAQSPRYKIIEKRQSVAFWCNPISGHATLYWYQQILGQGPKLLIQFQNNGVVDDSQLPKDRFSAERLKGVDSTLKIQPAKLEDSAVYLCASSLLKDYLSGELFFGEGSRLTVL.

Only one count was recorded for this clonotype. The J gene is TRBJ2-1, the V gene TRBV9; D tentatively fits TRBD1 or TRBD2 (5 bases each). Trimming took off 4 bases at V and 4 bases at J, with 15 bases between the two ends. The CDR3 is 15 amino acids. Per germline, CDR1 SGDLS and CDR2 YYNGEE. The CDR3 protein is CASSHRDGKYNEQFF. CDR3 nucleotides: TGTGCCAGCAGCCACCGGGACGGCAAATACAATGAGCAGTTCTTC.

This rearrangement joins TRBV6-1 to TRBJ2-7, with D possibly being TRBD1 (5 bases). The CDR3 is made up of 14 amino acids. The V gene lost 6 bases and the J gene lost 0 bases, with 12 bases spanning the gap. The germline V gene has CDR1 MNHNS and CDR2 SASEGT. The CDR3 is CASSLKDNSYEQYF. The CDR3 bases are TGTGCCAGCAGCCTGAAGGACAACTCCTACGAGCAGTACTTC.

This clonotype was counted ten times or more. This rearrangement joins TRBV5-1 to TRBJ2-2; tentative D call: TRBD2 (6 bases). The V and J ends lost 4 bases and 2 bases respectively, with 12 bases between them. This CDR3 spans 15 amino acids. Germline V gene lookup returns CDR1 SGHRS and CDR2 YFSETQ. The CDR3 DNA follows: TGCGCCAGCAGCCTCGGGACTTCCAACACCGGGGAGCTGTTTTTT. Translation gives CASSLGTSNTGELFF.

CDR3 DNA: TGCGCCAGCACTTATCCGGCGGGCGAGCAGTTCTTC. Translating gives CASTYPAGEQFF. The chain joins TRBV5-1 to TRBJ2-1, with TRBD2 as a possible D gene (5 bases). V was cut by 6 bases and J by 10 bases, with 14 bases left in between. The CDR3 length is 12 residues. CDR1 is SGHRS, CDR2 YFSETQ, per germline.

A single count supports this clonotype. The genes are TRBV12-3 or TRBV12-4 and TRBJ1-3; D uncertain. Trimming took 5 bases from V and 5 from J, leaving 4 bases between them. This CDR3 spans 11 amino acids. CDR3 DNA sequence: TGTGCCAGCAGTCCCAGAAACACCATATATTTT. Translated: CASSPRNTIYF.

This clonotype was seen only a few times. V is TRBV21-1 and J is TRBJ2-5; the table calls TRBD1, which could not be checked here. TRBV21-1 is labeled a pseudogene. CDR3 length equals 14 residues. The chain's CDR3 is CASSRQGMKETQYF. Written as DNA, the CDR3 is TGTGCCAGCAGTCGACAGGGGATGAAGGAGACCCAGTACTTC.

The chain joins TRBV12-2 to TRBJ2-7; TRBD1, the table's D call, was not compared with the DNA. TRBV12-2 is tagged as a pseudogene. The CDR3 consists of 14 residues. The CDR3 DNA reads as TGTGCAAGTCGCTTCAGGGGGCCATTTTACGAGCAGTACTTC. This codes for CASRFRGPFYEQYF.

The gene calls are TRBV27 and TRBJ2-5, with 10 bases identical to TRBD2. The CDR3 spans 17 residues. The junction had 13 bases not matched to a gene; V was cut back by 5 bases and J by 4 bases. Looked up from germline, CDR1 is MNHEY and CDR2 is SMNVEV (reference sequence). CDR3 DNA sequence: TGTGCCAGCAGTCAACACCAACCGACTAGCGGGTCAGAGACCCAGTACTTC. Its translation: CASSQHQPTSGSETQYF.

The chain combines TRBV9 with TRBJ2-1; a possible D gene is TRBD1 (6 bases). Germline V CDR1 and CDR2: SGDLS, YYNGEE. Between the trimmed V and J ends, which lost 3 bases and 1 base, there was a span of 11 bases. The CDR3 totals 15 residues. The CDR3 reads CASSARGGSYNEQFF. CDR3 DNA sequence: TGTGCCAGCAGCGCCAGAGGGGGATCCTACAATGAGCAGTTCTTC.

This clonotype was counted a few times. CDR3 nucleotides: TGTGCCAGCAGCCAGGGCCGCTCGGGACTAGCGTTCTACGAGCAGTACTTC. It codes for CASSQGRSGLAFYEQYF. This chain joins TRBV3-1 and TRBJ2-7; 10 bases fit TRBD2. The CDR3 extends over 17 amino acids. V shed 3 bases, J shed 3 bases, and the junction held 11 bases outside the gene matches. In germline, CDR1 is LGHDT, CDR2 YNNKEL (reference sequence).